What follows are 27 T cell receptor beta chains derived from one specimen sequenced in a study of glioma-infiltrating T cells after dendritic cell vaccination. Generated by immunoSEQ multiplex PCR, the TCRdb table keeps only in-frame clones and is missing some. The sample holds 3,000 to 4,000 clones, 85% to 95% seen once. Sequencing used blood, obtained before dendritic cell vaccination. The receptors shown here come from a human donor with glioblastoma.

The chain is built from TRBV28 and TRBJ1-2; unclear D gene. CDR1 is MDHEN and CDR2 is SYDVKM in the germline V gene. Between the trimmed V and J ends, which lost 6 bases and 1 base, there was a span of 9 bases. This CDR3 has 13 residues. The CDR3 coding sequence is TGTGCCAGCAGCCTGAGTAGTAACTATGGCTACACCTTC. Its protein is CASSLSSNYGYTF.

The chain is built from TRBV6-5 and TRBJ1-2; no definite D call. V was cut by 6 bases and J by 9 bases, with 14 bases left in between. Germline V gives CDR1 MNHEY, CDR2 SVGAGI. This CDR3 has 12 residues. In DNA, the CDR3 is TGTGCCAGCAGCCCTCCCTCCAGGAGCTACACCTTC. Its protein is CASSPPSRSYTF.

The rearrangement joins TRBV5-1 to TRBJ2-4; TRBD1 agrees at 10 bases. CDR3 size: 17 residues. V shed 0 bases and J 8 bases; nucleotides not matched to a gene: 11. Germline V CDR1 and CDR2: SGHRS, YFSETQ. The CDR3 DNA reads TGCGCCAGCAGCTTGGGAGGGACAGGGGTTACATCGGACATTCAGTACTTC. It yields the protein CASSLGGTGVTSDIQYF. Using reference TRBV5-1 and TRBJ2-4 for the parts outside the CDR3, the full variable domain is KAGVTQTPRYLIKTRGQQVTLSCSPISGHRSVSWYQQTPGQGLQFLFEYFSETQRNKGNFPGRFSGRQFSNSRSEMNVSTLELGDSALYLCASSLGGTGVTSDIQYFGAGTRLSVL.

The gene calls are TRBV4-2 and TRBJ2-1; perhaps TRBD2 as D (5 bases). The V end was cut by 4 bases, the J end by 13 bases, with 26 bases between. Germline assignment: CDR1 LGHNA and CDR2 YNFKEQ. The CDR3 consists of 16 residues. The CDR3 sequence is CASSPALGGSAKLQFF. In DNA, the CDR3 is TGTGCCAGCAGCCCAGCCCTCGGAGGCTCGGCAAAATTACAGTTCTTC.

The CDR3 bases are TGTGCCAGCAGCTTATCGATAGCGCGGTACAATGAGCAGTTCTTC. It yields the protein CASSLSIARYNEQFF. The chain couples TRBV7-3 to TRBJ2-1; possibly TRBD2 for D (5 bases). This CDR3 spans 15 amino acids. Germline values: CDR1 SGHTA, CDR2 FQGTGA. Trimming removed 2 bases at V and 4 bases at J, with 12 bases between.

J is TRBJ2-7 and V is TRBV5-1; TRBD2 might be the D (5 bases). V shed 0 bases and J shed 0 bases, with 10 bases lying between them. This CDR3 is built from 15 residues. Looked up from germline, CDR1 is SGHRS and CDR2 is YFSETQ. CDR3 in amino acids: CASSLGRGISYEQYF. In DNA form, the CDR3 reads TGCGCCAGCAGCTTGGGTAGAGGGATCTCCTACGAGCAGTACTTC.

The CDR3 region has the DNA TGTGCCAGCAGGGGGCAGGGCTCCTACGAGCAGTACTTC. Translation: CASRGQGSYEQYF. The J gene is TRBJ2-7, the V gene TRBV6-7, with a possible D match to TRBD1 (5 bases). TRBV6-7 is noted as an ORF with a role that remains uncertain. Trimming removed 6 bases at V and 0 bases at J, with 9 bases between. CDR3 length: 13 amino acids.

CDR3 loop: CSVEYYRETQYF. In DNA form, the CDR3 reads TGCAGCGTTGAATATTACAGAGAGACCCAGTACTTC. V and J are TRBV29-1 and TRBJ2-5, with unresolved D. Germline V gene sequence: CDR1 SQVTM, CDR2 ANQGSEA. CDR3 length equals 12 residues. The V gene lost 2 bases and the J gene lost 4 bases, with 8 bases spanning the gap. Using reference TRBV29-1 and TRBJ2-5 for the parts outside the CDR3, the full variable domain is SAVISQKPSRDICQRGTSLTIQCQVDSQVTMMFWYRQQPGQSLTLIATANQGSEATYESGFVIDKFPISRPNLTFSTLTVSNMSPEDSSIYLCSVEYYRETQYFGPGTRLLVL.

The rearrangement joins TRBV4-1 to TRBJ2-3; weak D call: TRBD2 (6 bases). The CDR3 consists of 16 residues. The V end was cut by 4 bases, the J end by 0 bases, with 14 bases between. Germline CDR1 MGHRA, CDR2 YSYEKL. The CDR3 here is CASSRVAGTSTDTQYF. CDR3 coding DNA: TGCGCCAGCAGCCGTGTCGCGGGGACTAGCACAGATACGCAGTATTTT.

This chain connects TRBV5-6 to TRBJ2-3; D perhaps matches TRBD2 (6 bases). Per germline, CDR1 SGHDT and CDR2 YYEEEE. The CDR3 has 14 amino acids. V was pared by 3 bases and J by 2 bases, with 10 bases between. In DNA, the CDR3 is TGTGCCAGCAGCTGGGGGGACTCCACAGATACGCAGTATTTT. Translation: CASSWGDSTDTQYF.

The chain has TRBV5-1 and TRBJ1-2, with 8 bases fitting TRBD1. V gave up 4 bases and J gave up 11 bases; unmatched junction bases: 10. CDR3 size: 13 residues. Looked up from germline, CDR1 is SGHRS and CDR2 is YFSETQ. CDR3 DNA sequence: TGCGCCAGCAGCCATCCGGACAGGGAAAGTTACACCTTC. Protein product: CASSHPDRESYTF.

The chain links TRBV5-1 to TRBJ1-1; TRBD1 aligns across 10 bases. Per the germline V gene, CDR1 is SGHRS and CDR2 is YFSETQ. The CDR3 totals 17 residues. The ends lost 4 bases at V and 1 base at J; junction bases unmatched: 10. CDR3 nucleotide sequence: TGCGCCAGCAGCCGGACTGGACAGGGGGTTTCGAACACTGAAGCTTTCTTT. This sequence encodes CASSRTGQGVSNTEAFF.

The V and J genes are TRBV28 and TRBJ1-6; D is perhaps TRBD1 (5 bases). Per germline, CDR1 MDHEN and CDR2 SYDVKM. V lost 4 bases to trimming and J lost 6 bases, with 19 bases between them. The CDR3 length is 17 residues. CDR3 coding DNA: TGTGCCAGCAGTTATGGGGTGGGGGGATCGTTTAATTCACCCCTCCACTTT. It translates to CASSYGVGGSFNSPLHF. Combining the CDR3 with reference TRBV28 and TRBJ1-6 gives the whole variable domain DVKVTQSSRYLVKRTGEKVFLECVQDMDHENMFWYRQDPGLGLRLIYFSYDVKMKEKGDIPEGYSVSREKKERFSLILESASTNQTSMYLCASSYGVGGSFNSPLHFGNGTRLTVT.

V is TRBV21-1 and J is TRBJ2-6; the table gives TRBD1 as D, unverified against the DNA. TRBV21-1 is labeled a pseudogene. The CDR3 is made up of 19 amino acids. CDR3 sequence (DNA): TGTGCCAGCAGCCTACCGTTATGGGGCTACCCCCCTGGGGCCAACGTCCTGACTTTC. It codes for CASSLPLWGYPPGANVLTF.

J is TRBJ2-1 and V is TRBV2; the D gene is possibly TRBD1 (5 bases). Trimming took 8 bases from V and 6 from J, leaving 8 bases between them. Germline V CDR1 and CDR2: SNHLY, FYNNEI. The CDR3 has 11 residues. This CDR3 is CASQGGNEQFF. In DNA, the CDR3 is TGTGCCAGCCAGGGTGGCAATGAGCAGTTCTTC.

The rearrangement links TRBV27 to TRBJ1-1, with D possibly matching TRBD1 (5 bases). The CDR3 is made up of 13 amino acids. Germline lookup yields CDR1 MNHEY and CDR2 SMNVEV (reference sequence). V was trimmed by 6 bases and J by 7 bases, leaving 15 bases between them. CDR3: CASSPYPGDEAFF. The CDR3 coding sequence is TGTGCCAGCAGCCCCTACCCGGGGGATGAAGCTTTCTTT.

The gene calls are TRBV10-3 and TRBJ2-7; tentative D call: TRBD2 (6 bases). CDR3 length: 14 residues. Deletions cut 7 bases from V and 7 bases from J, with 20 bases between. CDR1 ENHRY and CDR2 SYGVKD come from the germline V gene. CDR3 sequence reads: CAINSVGNAGEQYF. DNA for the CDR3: TGTGCCATCAACTCGGTGGGGAACGCGGGAGAGCAGTACTTC.

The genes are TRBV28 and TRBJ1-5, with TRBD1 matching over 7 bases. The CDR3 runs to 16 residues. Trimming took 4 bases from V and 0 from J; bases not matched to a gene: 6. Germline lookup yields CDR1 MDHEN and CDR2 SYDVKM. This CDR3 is CASSSGQVNSNQPQHF. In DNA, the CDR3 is TGTGCCAGCAGTTCCGGACAGGTTAATAGCAATCAGCCCCAGCATTTT. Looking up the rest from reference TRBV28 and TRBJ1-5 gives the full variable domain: DVKVTQSSRYLVKRTGEKVFLECVQDMDHENMFWYRQDPGLGLRLIYFSYDVKMKEKGDIPEGYSVSREKKERFSLILESASTNQTSMYLCASSSGQVNSNQPQHFGDGTRLSIL.

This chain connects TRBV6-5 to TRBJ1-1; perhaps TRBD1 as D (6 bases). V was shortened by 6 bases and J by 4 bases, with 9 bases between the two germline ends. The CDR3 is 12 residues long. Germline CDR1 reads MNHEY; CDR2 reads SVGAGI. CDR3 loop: CASSRGGTEAFF. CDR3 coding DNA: TGTGCCAGCAGCCGAGGGGGCACTGAAGCTTTCTTT.

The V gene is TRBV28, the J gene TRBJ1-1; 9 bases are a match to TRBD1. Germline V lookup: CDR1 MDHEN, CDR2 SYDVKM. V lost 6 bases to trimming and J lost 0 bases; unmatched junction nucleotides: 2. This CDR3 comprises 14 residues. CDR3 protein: CASRDRGMNTEAFF. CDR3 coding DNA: TGTGCCAGCAGGGACAGGGGAATGAACACTGAAGCTTTCTTT.

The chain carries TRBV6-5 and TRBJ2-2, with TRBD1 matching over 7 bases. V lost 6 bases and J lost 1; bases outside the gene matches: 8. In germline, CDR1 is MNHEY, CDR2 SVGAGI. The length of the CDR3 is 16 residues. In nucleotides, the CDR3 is TGTGCCAGCAGGTACGACAGGGCGAGGAACACCGGGGAGCTGTTTTTT. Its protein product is CASRYDRARNTGELFF.

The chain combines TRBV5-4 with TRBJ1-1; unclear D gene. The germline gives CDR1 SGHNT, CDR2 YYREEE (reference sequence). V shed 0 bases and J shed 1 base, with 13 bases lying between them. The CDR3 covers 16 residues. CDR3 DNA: TGTGCCAGCAGCTTGGGGAGGGAACGAGGGAACACTGAAGCTTTCTTT. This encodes CASSLGRERGNTEAFF.

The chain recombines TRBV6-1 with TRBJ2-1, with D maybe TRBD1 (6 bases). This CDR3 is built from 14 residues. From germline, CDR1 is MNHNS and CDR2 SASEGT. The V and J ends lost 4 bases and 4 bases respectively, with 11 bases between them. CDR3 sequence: CASSVRDKYNEQFF. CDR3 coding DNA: TGTGCCAGCAGTGTCAGGGACAAATACAATGAGCAGTTCTTC.

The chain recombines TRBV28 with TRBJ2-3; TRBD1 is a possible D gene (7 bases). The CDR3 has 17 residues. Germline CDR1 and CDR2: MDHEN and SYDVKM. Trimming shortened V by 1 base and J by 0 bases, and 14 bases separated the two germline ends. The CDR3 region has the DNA TGTGCCAGCAGTTTATCCACGACAGGGAGGAGCACAGATACGCAGTATTTT. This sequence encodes CASSLSTTGRSTDTQYF.

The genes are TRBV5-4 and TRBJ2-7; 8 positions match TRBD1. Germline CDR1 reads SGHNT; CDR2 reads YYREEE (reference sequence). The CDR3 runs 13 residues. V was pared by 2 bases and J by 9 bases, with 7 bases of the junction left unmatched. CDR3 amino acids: CASSFGTGPGQYF. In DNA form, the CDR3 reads TGTGCCAGCAGCTTCGGGACAGGCCCGGGGCAGTACTTC.

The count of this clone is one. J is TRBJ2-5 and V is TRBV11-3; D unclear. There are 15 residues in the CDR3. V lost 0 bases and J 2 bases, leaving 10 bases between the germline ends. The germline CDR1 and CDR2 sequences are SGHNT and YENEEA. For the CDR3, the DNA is TGTGCCAGCAGCTTAGAGGGCAGTAGGCAAGAGACCCAGTACTTC. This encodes CASSLEGSRQETQYF.

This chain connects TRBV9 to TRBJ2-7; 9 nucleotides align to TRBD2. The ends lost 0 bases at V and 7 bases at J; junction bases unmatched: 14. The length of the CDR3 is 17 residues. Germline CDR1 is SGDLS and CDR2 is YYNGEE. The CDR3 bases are TGTGCCAGCAGCGTAGGGGGTAGCGGGAGCCAGGCGGGAGAGCAGTACTTC. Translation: CASSVGGSGSQAGEQYF.